Below, one TCR beta chain is given with its context. The antigen remains undetermined. This specimen comes from a study of T cells after posttransplantation cyclophosphamide. Study-level points and caveats: After PTCy, TRB diversity resembled that of CNI/methotrexate controls.

Clones were sequenced by immunoSEQ multiplex PCR, and TCRdb holds only the in-frame ones, with some missing. The table records under 75,000 clones, about 94% of them present only once. V lost 3 bases to trimming and J lost 9 bases; unmatched junction nucleotides: 7. Germline loops: CDR1 SGHVS, CDR2 FNYEAQ. The CDR3 covers 14 residues. The sequenced material came from PBMCs. V and J are TRBV7-6 and TRBJ2-1; 8 nucleotides agree with TRBD1. This TCR was sampled from a woman in her twenties or thirties in good health and a related stem cell transplant donor. CDR3 amino acids: CASSLTGDLSEQFF. The CDR3 DNA sequence: TGTGCCAGCAGCTTGACAGGGGATCTCAGTGAGCAGTTCTTC. Combining the CDR3 with reference TRBV7-6 and TRBJ2-1 gives the whole variable domain GAGVSQSPRYKVTKRGQDVALRCDPISGHVSLYWYRQALGQGPEFLTYFNYEAQQDKSGLPNDRFSAERPEGSISTLTIQRTEQRDSAMYRCASSLTGDLSEQFFGPGTRLTVL.